One T cell receptor (beta chain) is described in this entry. Its antigen is currently unknown. Germline CDR1 and CDR2: MDHEN and SYDVKM. Losses at the gene ends were 4 bases for V and 2 bases for J; bases not matched to a gene: 5. CDR3 length: 16 amino acids. The record originates from a study of cytomegalovirus exposure and HLA in healthy donors. Points from the study as a whole: It was taken for granted in presence/absence analyses that sequencing depth across donors was roughly uniform. Several of the most significant clusters were apparently associated with common viral pathogens in a later analysis. The investigators catalogued 164 TCR beta chains as cytomegalovirus-associated.

The PCR employed 60 Vbeta primers together with 13 Jbeta primers. TCRdb's copy holds only in-frame clones and misses some; the assay was immunoSEQ multiplex PCR. Of approximately 100,000 clones in the sample, 76% were seen once. The chain is built from TRBV28 and TRBJ2-1, with TRBD2 matching over 10 bases. This receptor was identified in a man aged 35-49 years in good health and CMV-seronegative. The sample was PBMCs. Here the CDR3 reads CASSSISGGPYNEQFF. For the CDR3, the DNA is TGTGCCAGCAGTTCCATTAGCGGGGGGCCCTACAATGAGCAGTTCTTC.